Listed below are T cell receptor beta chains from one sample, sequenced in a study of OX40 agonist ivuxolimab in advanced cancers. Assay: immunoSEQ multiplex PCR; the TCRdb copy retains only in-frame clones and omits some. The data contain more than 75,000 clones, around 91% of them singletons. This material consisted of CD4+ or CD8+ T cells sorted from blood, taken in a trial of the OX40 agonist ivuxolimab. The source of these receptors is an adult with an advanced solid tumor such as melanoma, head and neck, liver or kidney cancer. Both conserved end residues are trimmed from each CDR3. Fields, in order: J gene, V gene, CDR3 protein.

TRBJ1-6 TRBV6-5 ASSYSLGKSPLH
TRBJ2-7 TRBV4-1 ASSHPLVPAEQY
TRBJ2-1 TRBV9 ASSVAASDRVYNEQF
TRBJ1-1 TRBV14 ASSQTGGYGAEAF
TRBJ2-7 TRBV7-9 ASSLASTGASSYEQY
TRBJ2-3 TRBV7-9 ASSLAGASDTQY
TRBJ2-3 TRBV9 ASSVTSGTSGRWTDTQY
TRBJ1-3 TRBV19 ASSRPGQTSGNTIY
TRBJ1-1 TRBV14 ASSQMDRMNTEAF
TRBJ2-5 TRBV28 ASSREETQY
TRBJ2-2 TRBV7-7 ASSLRPEPNTGELF
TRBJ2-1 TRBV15 ATSSSSGSYNEQF
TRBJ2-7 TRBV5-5 ASSFNSGFEY
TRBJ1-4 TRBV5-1 ASSPAVAGPNEKLF
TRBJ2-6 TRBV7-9 ASSRPLGGGTGANVLT
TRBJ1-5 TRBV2 ASTQDSNQPQH
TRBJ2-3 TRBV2 ASGTTSGSPDTQY
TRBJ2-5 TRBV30 AWSVQETQY
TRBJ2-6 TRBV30 AWSVSGILSGANVLT
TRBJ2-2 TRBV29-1 SVGDRAGTGELF
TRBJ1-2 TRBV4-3 ASSQTGTTYGYT
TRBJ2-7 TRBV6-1 ASDEDRGGFEQY